These 26 T cell receptor beta chains share one sample of origin, sequenced in a study of T cells expressing NK-cell markers. TCRdb re-called the 5' RACE reads; one entry per CDR3 protein, DNA not given. The sample totals some 600,000 distinct CDR3 sequences; its top ten clones hold less than 4.5%. The sequencing sample was made of blood T cells: a sorted CD56 or NKG2C T cell subset, CD4+ or CD8+ T cells, or bulk PBMC T cells (not recorded which). All receptors come from a man between 18 and 35 years old in good health.

The chain links TRBV15 to TRBJ2-1; TCRdb designates TRBD1, a call that cannot be tested without DNA. This CDR3 contains 12 residues. Germline V gene lookup returns CDR1 LNHNV and CDR2 YYDKDF (reference sequence). CDR3 region: CATSTNRAEQFF.

The J gene is TRBJ2-1, the V gene TRBV7-2; TCRdb picks TRBD2, but there is no DNA to check that call. Germline V gene data show CDR1 as SGHTA and CDR2 as FQGNSA. The CDR3 consists of 18 residues. CDR3: CASSSGLAGVNAYNEQFF.

The chain has TRBV5-1 and TRBJ2-1; as DNA is missing, the TRBD2 call by TCRdb cannot be tested. CDR1 and CDR2 (germline): SGHRS, YFSETQ. This CDR3 has 12 amino acids. The CDR3 reads CASSPAYDEQFF.

V usage is TRBV29-1 and J usage is TRBJ2-1; there is no DNA to check the TCRdb D call of TRBD2. Germline loops: CDR1 SQVTM, CDR2 ANQGSEA. The CDR3 runs 18 residues. The CDR3 is CSVWPGLAGALIHNEQFF.

The chain has TRBV24-1 and TRBJ2-1; TCRdb names TRBD1, which stays unverified in the absence of DNA. This CDR3 is 14 amino acids long. The germline V gene encodes CDR1 KGHDR and CDR2 SFDVKD. CDR3 loop: CATSDPVGENEQFF.

The chain links TRBV30 to TRBJ2-2; the TCRdb D gene call, TRBD2, has no DNA to confirm it. CDR3 length: 14 amino acids. CDR1 and CDR2 (germline): GTSNPN, SVGIG (reference sequence). CDR3: CAWRLAGATGELFF.

V is TRBV5-6 and J is TRBJ2-1. The CDR3 spans 12 residues. Germline loops: CDR1 SGHDT, CDR2 YYEEEE. The CDR3 region is CASSLRRNEQFF.

The chain joins TRBV6-1 to TRBJ1-2; the D call from TCRdb, TRBD1, cannot be confirmed without DNA. Germline V lookup: CDR1 MNHNS, CDR2 SASEGT. There are 13 residues in the CDR3. The CDR3: CASSPGQSYGYTF.

This chain joins TRBV5-1 and TRBJ2-3. CDR1 and CDR2 from the germline V gene are SGHRS and YFSETQ. CDR3 size: 14 residues. CDR3 loop: CASSTDRFTDTQYF.

This rearrangement joins TRBV15 to TRBJ2-5; TCRdb outputs TRBD1, but without DNA this stays unchecked. CDR1 LNHNV and CDR2 YYDKDF come from the germline V gene (reference sequence). The CDR3 has 14 residues. CDR3 loop: CATTTDRAGETQYF.

The gene calls are TRBV20-1 and TRBJ2-1; no DNA is available, so the TRBD1 call from TCRdb remains unchecked. CDR3 length: 14 amino acids. CDR1 and CDR2 (germline): DFQATT, SNEGSKA (reference sequence). The CDR3 loop is CSVPGGLGYNEQFF.

The chain employs TRBV10-3 and TRBJ2-7; lacking DNA, the TRBD1 call made by TCRdb goes unchecked. CDR3 size: 15 residues. Germline V lookup: CDR1 ENHRY, CDR2 SYGVKD. CDR3 loop: CAISGTDLGGYEQYF.

The chain has TRBV6-2 or TRBV6-3 and TRBJ2-1; TCRdb designates TRBD2, a call that cannot be tested without DNA. The CDR3 totals 21 residues. From germline, CDR1 is MNHEY and CDR2 SVGEGT. The CDR3 region is CASRPRPGLAGPSTSYNEQFF.

The chain has TRBV7-8 and TRBJ2-5. The CDR3 is made up of 16 amino acids. Germline lookup yields CDR1 SGHVS and CDR2 FQNEAQ. The CDR3 protein is CASSSQGPLYQETQYF.

The CDR3 sequence is CASSLDRVMHEQFF. J is TRBJ2-1 and V is TRBV7-9. This CDR3 has 14 amino acids. CDR1 SEHNR and CDR2 FQNEAQ come from the germline V gene (reference sequence).

The chain carries TRBV3-1 and TRBJ1-5. Germline CDR1 reads LGHDT; CDR2 reads YNNKEL (reference sequence). The length of the CDR3 is 15 residues. The CDR3 region is CASSQEGSGNQPQHF.

The chain carries TRBV7-9 and TRBJ2-7; TCRdb lists TRBD2, though no DNA is available to test this call. Germline loops: CDR1 SEHNR, CDR2 FQNEAQ (reference sequence). The CDR3 covers 16 residues. The CDR3 sequence is CASSLALGSGPYEQYF.

The rearrangement uses TRBV7-6 and TRBJ2-1; TCRdb's assignment of TRBD2 cannot be checked, as there is no DNA. CDR3 size: 16 residues. In germline, CDR1 is SGHVS, CDR2 FNYEAQ. The CDR3 spells CASSPRTSGSRREQFF.

The V gene is TRBV5-1, the J gene TRBJ2-5; TCRdb selects TRBD2, and the lack of DNA leaves this call unchecked. The CDR3 consists of 15 residues. Germline V gene sequence: CDR1 SGHRS, CDR2 YFSETQ. The CDR3 is CASSSALAGEETQYF.

The V gene is TRBV7-2, the J gene TRBJ2-3; TCRdb's D call, TRBD1, is unchecked because there is no DNA. Looked up from germline, CDR1 is SGHTA and CDR2 is FQGNSA. This CDR3 has 16 amino acids. CDR3 region: CASSPRQGGSTDTQYF.

The gene calls are TRBV6-4 and TRBJ2-3; as DNA is missing, the TRBD2 call by TCRdb cannot be tested. The CDR3 runs 16 residues. In germline, CDR1 is MRHNA, CDR2 SNTAGT. The CDR3 protein is CASRKTGTSATDTQYF.

This sequence joins TRBV20-1 and TRBJ1-1. The CDR3 contains 14 residues. Germline CDR1 reads DFQATT; CDR2 reads SNEGSKA (reference sequence). The CDR3 loop reads CSARAAGGNTEAFF.

V is TRBV21-1 and J is TRBJ2-1; there is no DNA to check the TCRdb D call of TRBD1. TRBV21-1 is flagged as a pseudogene. CDR3 size: 15 residues. The CDR3 is CASITSRRGHNEQFF.

The chain links TRBV14 to TRBJ2-1; there is no DNA to check the TCRdb D call of TRBD2. This CDR3 spans 18 amino acids. Germline V gene data show CDR1 as SGHDN and CDR2 as FVKESK. The CDR3 loop reads CASYAGTSGLSSYNEQFF.

This chain uses TRBV7-9 with TRBJ2-1; TCRdb reports TRBD2, a call that lacks DNA to check it against. The CDR3 consists of 17 residues. Germline V gene sequence: CDR1 SEHNR, CDR2 FQNEAQ (reference sequence). The CDR3: CASSSADTSGSYNEQFF.

The chain recombines TRBV9 with TRBJ2-6. CDR3 length equals 17 residues. Germline V gene sequence: CDR1 SGDLS, CDR2 YYNGEE. CDR3: CASSGLAGVSGANVLTF.